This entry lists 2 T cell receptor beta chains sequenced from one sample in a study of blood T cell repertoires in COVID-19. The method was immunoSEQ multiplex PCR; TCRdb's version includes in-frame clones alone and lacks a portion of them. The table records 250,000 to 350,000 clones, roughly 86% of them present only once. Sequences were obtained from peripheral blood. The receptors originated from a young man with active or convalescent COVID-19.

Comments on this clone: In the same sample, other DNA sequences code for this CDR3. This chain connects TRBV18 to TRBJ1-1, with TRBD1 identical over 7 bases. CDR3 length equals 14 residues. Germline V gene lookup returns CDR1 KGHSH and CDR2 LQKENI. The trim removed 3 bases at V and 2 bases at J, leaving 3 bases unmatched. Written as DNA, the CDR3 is TGTGCCAGCTCACCGCTAGGGGGCAACACTGAAGCTTTCTTT. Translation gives CASSPLGGNTEAFF.

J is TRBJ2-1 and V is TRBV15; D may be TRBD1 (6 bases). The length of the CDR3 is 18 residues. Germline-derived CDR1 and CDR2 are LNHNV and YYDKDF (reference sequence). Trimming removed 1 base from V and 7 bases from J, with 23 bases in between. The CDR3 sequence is CATSRGGQTLSLTNEQFF. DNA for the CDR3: TGTGCCACCAGCAGAGGTGGACAGACTCTAAGCCTTACGAATGAGCAGTTCTTC.